The text below deals with one T cell receptor (beta chain). These data belong to a study of cytomegalovirus exposure and HLA in healthy donors. Across the whole study: A subsequent analysis stated that the 120 or so validation repertoires were run on the same platform as the approximately 660 first-cohort repertoires.

Only in-frame clones appear in the TCRdb table, and some are missing; sequencing was by immunoSEQ multiplex PCR. Here the sample spans 130,000 or so clones, roughly nine tenths being singletons. There are 14 residues in the CDR3. The V end was cut by 8 bases, the J end by 5 bases, with 13 bases between. This receptor was identified in a man between 25 and 39 years old in good health and CMV-seronegative. V gene TRBV23-1 combines with J gene TRBJ1-6, with unresolved D. TRBV23-1 falls under the ORF class, with uncertain function. The sequencing sample was made of PBMCs. The CDR3 region has the DNA TGCGCCAGCCCCCCGGTTGTGAATAATTCACCCCTCCACTTT. It yields the protein CASPPVVNNSPLHF.